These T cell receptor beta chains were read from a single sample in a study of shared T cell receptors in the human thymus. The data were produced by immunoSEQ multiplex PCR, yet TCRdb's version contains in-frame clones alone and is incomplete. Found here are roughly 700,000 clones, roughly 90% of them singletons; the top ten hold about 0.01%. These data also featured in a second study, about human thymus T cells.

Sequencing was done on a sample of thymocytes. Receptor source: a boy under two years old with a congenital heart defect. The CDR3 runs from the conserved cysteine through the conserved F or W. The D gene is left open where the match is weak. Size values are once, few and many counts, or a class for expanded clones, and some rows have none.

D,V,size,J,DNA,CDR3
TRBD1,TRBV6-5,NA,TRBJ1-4,TGTGCCAGCGGGCCGGGACAGTTTAATGAAAAACTGTTTTTT,CASGPGQFNEKLFF
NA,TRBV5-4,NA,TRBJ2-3,TGTGCCAGCAGCTTGTACGGGAAAGCGCAGTATTTT,CASSLYGKAQYF
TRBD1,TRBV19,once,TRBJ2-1,TGTGCCAGTAGTAGGGATCCGGGACAGGGGAGGGATGAGCAGTTCTTC,CASSRDPGQGRDEQFF
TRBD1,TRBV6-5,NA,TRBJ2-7,TGTGCCAGCAGTTCGCCGGGACAGGAATCCTACGAGCAGTACTTC,CASSSPGQESYEQYF
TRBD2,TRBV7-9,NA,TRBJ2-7,TGTGCCAGCAGCTTACCACTAGCGGCCTCCTACGAGCAGTACTTC,CASSLPLAASYEQYF
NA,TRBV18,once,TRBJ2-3,TGTGCCAGCTCACCACCGCTCCGGCGGGATACGCAGTATTTT,CASSPPLRRDTQYF
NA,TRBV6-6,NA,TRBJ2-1,TGTGCCAGCAGTTACTCGGAGAGGGCCTTAAGGGATGAGCAGTTCTTC,CASSYSERALRDEQFF
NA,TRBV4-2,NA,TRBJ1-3,TGTGCCAGCAGCCAAAGGGTAAGGGGCAGGGGCGCCGGTGGAAACACCATATATTTT,CASSQRVRGRGAGGNTIYF
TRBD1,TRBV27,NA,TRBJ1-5,TGTGCCAGCAGTCCGCGGGACAGGGAGGATAGCAATCAGCCCCAGCATTTT,CASSPRDREDSNQPQHF
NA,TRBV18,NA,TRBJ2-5,TGTGCCAGCTCACCAGGGGGGAGTCCCCCGTACCAAGAGACCCAGTACTTC,CASSPGGSPPYQETQYF